This passage covers 15 T cell receptor beta chains from one sample sequenced in a study of blood T cells in healthy people across ages. Then a second PCR, running about 6 to 12 cycles, was carried out with a sample-barcoded 5' primer and a J-beta primer mix. TCRdb itself ran the 5' RACE reads through MiXCR, one entry per CDR3 protein. Of 1.8 million or so distinct CDR3 sequences in the sample, about two fifths were seen once. Sequenced sample: blood. The source of these receptors is a human donor in good health.

The chain joins TRBV27 to TRBJ2-1; D not resolved. Germline CDR1 MNHEY, CDR2 SMNVEV (reference sequence). This CDR3 comprises 16 residues. V was trimmed by 1 base and J by 1 base, leaving 11 bases between them. CDR3: CASSLFFHGSYNEQFF. The CDR3 bases are TGTGCCAGCAGTTTATTCTTCCACGGTTCCTACAATGAGCAGTTCTTC.

This clonotype showed up just a few times. The chain carries TRBV29-1 and TRBJ2-5; D remains ambiguous. The V end was cut by 3 bases, the J end by 11 bases, with 19 bases between. CDR1 and CDR2 from the germline V gene are SQVTM and ANQGSEA. The CDR3 extends over 13 amino acids. The CDR3 protein is CSVDRVGRQEQYF. The CDR3 DNA is TGCAGCGTTGATCGGGTGGGTCGACAAGAGCAGTACTTC. The complete variable domain, with remaining parts taken from reference TRBV29-1 and TRBJ2-5, reads SAVISQKPSRDICQRGTSLTIQCQVDSQVTMMFWYRQQPGQSLTLIATANQGSEATYESGFVIDKFPISRPNLTFSTLTVSNMSPEDSSIYLCSVDRVGRQEQYFGPGTRLLVL.

This rearrangement joins TRBV7-9 to TRBJ2-3; tentative D call: TRBD1 (6 bases). Germline values: CDR1 SEHNR, CDR2 FQNEAQ (reference sequence). Trimming took 5 bases from V and 6 from J, leaving 12 bases between them. This CDR3 contains 13 residues. The CDR3 loop is CASSDTGFDTQYF. The CDR3 DNA sequence: TGTGCCAGCAGCGATACAGGGTTTGATACGCAGTATTTT.

The chain uses TRBV3-1 and TRBJ2-3; D not resolved. This CDR3 region has 14 residues. Trimming cost V 3 bases and J 2 bases, with 9 bases left between them. Germline V lookup: CDR1 LGHDT, CDR2 YNNKEL (reference sequence). CDR3 DNA: TGTGCCAGCAGCCAGGGAATACCCACAGATACGCAGTATTTT. Translating gives CASSQGIPTDTQYF.

J is TRBJ2-7 and V is TRBV4-3; D call uncertain. With 0 bases removed from V and 3 bases from J, the gap between germline ends came to 15 bases. The CDR3 runs to 16 residues. The germline V gene encodes CDR1 LGHNA and CDR2 YSLEER. CDR3 loop: CASSQEVAAKLYEQYF. The CDR3, as DNA: TGCGCCAGCAGCCAAGAAGTCGCGGCTAAGCTCTACGAGCAGTACTTC.

This clonotype was detected a few times. The rearrangement joins TRBV7-6 to TRBJ2-1; D might be TRBD2 (5 bases). Germline V gene lookup returns CDR1 SGHVS and CDR2 FNYEAQ. The CDR3 has 17 residues. Deletions cut 5 bases from V and 1 base from J, with 18 bases between. For the CDR3, the DNA is TGTGCCAGCAGCGAGGACGAAGCGGTGAGTTCCTACAATGAGCAGTTCTTC. It encodes CASSEDEAVSSYNEQFF.

V is TRBV7-8 and J is TRBJ2-5, with D possibly TRBD2 on 5 matching bases. Trimming cost V 2 bases and J 5 bases, with 21 bases left between them. Per germline, CDR1 SGHVS and CDR2 FQNEAQ. This CDR3 has 17 residues. CDR3 protein: CASSLSPGNPERETQYF. The CDR3, as DNA: TGTGCCAGCAGCTTATCCCCGGGAAACCCTGAGAGGGAGACCCAGTACTTC.

Worth noting for this clonotype: With a much larger clone just one base away, this may be a read error. The CDR3 here is CASNSGNYEQYF. The CDR3 DNA is TGTGCCAGCAATTCAGGGAACTACGAGCAGTACTTC. V is TRBV6-6 and J is TRBJ2-7, with a weak D call TRBD1 (5 bases). Between the trimmed V and J ends, which lost 7 bases and 3 bases, there was a span of 10 bases. The CDR3 consists of 12 residues. From germline, CDR1 is MNHNY and CDR2 SVGAGI (reference sequence).

This clonotype has just a few counts. V usage is TRBV28 and J usage is TRBJ2-3; D unclear. The V and J ends lost 2 bases and 10 bases respectively, with 10 bases between them. Germline V lookup: CDR1 MDHEN, CDR2 SYDVKM. This CDR3 comprises 12 residues. The CDR3 nucleotides are TGTGCCAGCAGTTTAGGTTACAACTCGCAGTATTTT. Translating gives CASSLGYNSQYF.

The V call is TRBV2, the J call TRBJ2-5; D perhaps matches TRBD1 (6 bases). Germline values: CDR1 SNHLY, CDR2 FYNNEI. Trimming left V 8 bases short and J 4 bases short, with 17 bases between. The CDR3 covers 14 residues. CDR3 protein: CASLDRRGRETQYF. For the CDR3, the DNA is TGTGCCAGCCTAGATAGAAGGGGGAGAGAGACCCAGTACTTC.

The table lists this clonotype with a few counts. The chain employs TRBV4-2 and TRBJ2-7; a weak D match, TRBD2 (6 bases). This CDR3 spans 14 amino acids. Trimming pared 5 bases from V and 1 base from J, leaving 12 bases between. Germline CDR1 reads LGHNA; CDR2 reads YNFKEQ. CDR3 region: CASSTGGNSYEQYF. In nucleotides, the CDR3 is TGTGCCAGCAGCACCGGGGGAAATTCCTACGAGCAGTACTTC.

The V call is TRBV6-1, the J call TRBJ2-3, with a possible D match to TRBD1 (5 bases). The V and J ends lost 6 bases and 4 bases respectively, with 11 bases between them. This CDR3 is 13 amino acids long. CDR1 is MNHNS, CDR2 SASEGT, per germline. Here the CDR3 DNA reads TGTGCCAGCAGCTTTGACAGATCAGATACGCAGTATTTT. Translated: CASSFDRSDTQYF.

In this sample, this clonotype turned up a few times. The chain is built from TRBV4-3 and TRBJ2-7; possibly TRBD1 for D (5 bases). This CDR3 comprises 16 residues. Germline CDR1 is LGHNA and CDR2 is YSLEER. Deletions cut 0 bases from V and 6 bases from J, with 18 bases between. Here the CDR3 DNA reads TGCGCCAGCAGCCAAGATGTGGGGCTAGGTTCACCCGAGCAGTACTTC. This gives the protein CASSQDVGLGSPEQYF.

The chain couples TRBV20-1 to TRBJ1-4; tentatively, D is TRBD1 (5 bases). V was shortened by 3 bases and J by 0 bases, with 8 bases between the two germline ends. CDR3 length: 14 residues. Germline loops: CDR1 DFQATT, CDR2 SNEGSKA (reference sequence). The CDR3 DNA sequence: TGCAGTGCTAGTATGGGGGCAACTAATGAAAAACTGTTTTTT. This encodes CSASMGATNEKLFF.

This clonotype was counted between two and nine times. The gene calls are TRBV20-1 and TRBJ2-7; D call uncertain. CDR3 length: 14 residues. V was shortened by 4 bases and J by 4 bases, with 17 bases between the two germline ends. Germline V lookup: CDR1 DFQATT, CDR2 SNEGSKA (reference sequence). CDR3 residues: CSATRQPIGYEQYF. The CDR3 DNA is TGCAGTGCTACAAGGCAGCCGATAGGGTACGAGCAGTACTTC.